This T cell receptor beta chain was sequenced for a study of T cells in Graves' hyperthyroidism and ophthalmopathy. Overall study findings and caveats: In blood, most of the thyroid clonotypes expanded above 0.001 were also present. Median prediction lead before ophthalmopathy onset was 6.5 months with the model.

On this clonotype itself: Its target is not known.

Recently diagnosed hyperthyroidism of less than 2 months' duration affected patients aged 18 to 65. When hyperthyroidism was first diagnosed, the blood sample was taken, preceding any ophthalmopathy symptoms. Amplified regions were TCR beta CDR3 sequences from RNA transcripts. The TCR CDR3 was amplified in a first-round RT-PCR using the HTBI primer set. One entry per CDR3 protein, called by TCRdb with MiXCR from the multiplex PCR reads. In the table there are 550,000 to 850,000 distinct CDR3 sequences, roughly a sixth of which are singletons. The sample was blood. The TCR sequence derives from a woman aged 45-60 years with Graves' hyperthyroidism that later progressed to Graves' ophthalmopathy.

This CDR3 is CASSLVMGTSGYNEQFF. For the CDR3, the DNA is TGTGCCAGCAGCCTGGTGATGGGGACTAGCGGCTACAATGAGCAGTTCTTC. The chain is built from TRBV14 and TRBJ2-1, with 11 bases identical to TRBD2. The CDR3 runs to 17 residues. CDR1 and CDR2 (germline): SGHDN, FVKESK. V was clipped by 4 bases and J by 3 bases; unmatched bases: 8.